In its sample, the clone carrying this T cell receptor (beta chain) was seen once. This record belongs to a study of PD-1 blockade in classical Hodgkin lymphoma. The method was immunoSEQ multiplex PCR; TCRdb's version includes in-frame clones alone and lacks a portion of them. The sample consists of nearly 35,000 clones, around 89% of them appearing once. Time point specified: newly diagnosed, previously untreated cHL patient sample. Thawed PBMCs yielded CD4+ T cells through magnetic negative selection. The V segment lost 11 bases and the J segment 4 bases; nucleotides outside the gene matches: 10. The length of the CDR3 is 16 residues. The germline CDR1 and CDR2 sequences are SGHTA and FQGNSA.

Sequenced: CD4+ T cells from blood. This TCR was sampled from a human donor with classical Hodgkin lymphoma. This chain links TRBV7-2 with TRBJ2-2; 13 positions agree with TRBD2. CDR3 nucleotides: TGTGCCTCCCCACCGGGACTAGCGGGATTCACCGGGGAGCTGTTTTTT. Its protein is CASPPGLAGFTGELFF.